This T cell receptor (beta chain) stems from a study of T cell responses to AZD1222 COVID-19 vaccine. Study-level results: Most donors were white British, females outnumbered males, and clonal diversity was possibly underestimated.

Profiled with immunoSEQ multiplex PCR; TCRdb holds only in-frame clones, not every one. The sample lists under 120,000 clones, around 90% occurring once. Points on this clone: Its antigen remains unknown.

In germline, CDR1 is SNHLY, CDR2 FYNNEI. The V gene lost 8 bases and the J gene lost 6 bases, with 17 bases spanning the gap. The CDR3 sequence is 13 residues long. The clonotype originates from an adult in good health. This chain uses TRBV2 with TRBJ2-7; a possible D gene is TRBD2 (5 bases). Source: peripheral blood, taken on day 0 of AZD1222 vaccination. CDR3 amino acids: CASFGILGIEQYF. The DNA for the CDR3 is TGTGCCAGCTTCGGGATACTAGGTATCGAGCAGTACTTC.